Listed below are T cell receptor beta chains from one sample, sequenced in a study of beta chain features in type 1 diabetes. Using immunoSEQ multiplex PCR, the repertoire was profiled, and TCRdb retains in-frame clones only, with some absent. The top ten hold about 1% of the sample, which has around 340,000 clones, around 9% seen once. The specimen was central memory CD4+ T cells from blood. Source of these receptors: a man aged 30 to 39 with type 1 diabetes. Both conserved end residues are part of each CDR3. Each record gives: CDR3 protein, V gene, clone size, J gene. The size of a clone is reported for some rows only, either as once, few or many, or as a class for expanded clones.

CASSVGSGGTETETQYF	TRBV9	few	TRBJ2-5
CASSFGVNQPQHF	TRBV5-6	few	TRBJ1-5
CASSVGGTGPPYEQYF	TRBV9	.	TRBJ2-7
CASSLGTGNNEKLFF	TRBV4-2	few	TRBJ1-4
CSAAGQDTDTQYF	TRBV29-1	few	TRBJ2-3
CASSLGTAGYTF	TRBV5-4	.	TRBJ1-2
CASSPDPGEQFF	TRBV6-5	.	TRBJ2-1
CASSLGRNNEQFF	TRBV7-9	.	TRBJ2-1
CASSQVYSTRDGYTF	TRBV4-3	few	TRBJ1-2
CASSLSSSGAYEQYF	TRBV5-4	few	TRBJ2-7
CASSFQRGTDTQYF	TRBV7-2	few	TRBJ2-3
CASSHLGNSGANVLTF	TRBV4-3	.	TRBJ2-6
CRWGDGYTF	TRBV20-1	few	TRBJ1-2
CASTPGREVYGYTF	TRBV7-2	many	TRBJ1-2
CASSFGRASGANVLTF	TRBV7-8	few	TRBJ2-6
CASSSGTGGRIYEQYF	TRBV11-2	few	TRBJ2-7
CAWSQGEEEKLFF	TRBV30	.	TRBJ1-4
CASSFHPGATEAFF	TRBV28	few	TRBJ1-1
CAIVRDREIGEQYF	TRBV28	few	TRBJ2-7
CASTERRTPNTGELFF	TRBV2	few	TRBJ2-2
CAWDQALGTEAFF	TRBV30	.	TRBJ1-1
CASSQEYGTSRSGELFF	TRBV4-1	.	TRBJ2-2
CASSVGAGVGTGELFF	TRBV2	.	TRBJ2-2
CASSLSNRAGYTF	TRBV7-2	few	TRBJ1-2
CASSLAPGETQYF	TRBV7-7	.	TRBJ2-5
CASSLESVRGRRNSPLHF	TRBV5-4	.	TRBJ1-6
CASSQEGSYPREAQYF	TRBV4-1	few	TRBJ2-5